This TCR beta chain emerged from a study of beta chain features in type 1 diabetes. General study results and limits: Shorter TCRB CDR3s, moderately but significantly so, were found in Type 1 diabetes patients in all four CD4+ subsets.

One heparinised blood draw, averaging roughly 120 mL, came from each donor. A CD45RO/CCR7/CD25/CD127/CD95/CD27 panel sorted naive, central memory, regulatory and stem cell-like memory CD4+ cells. This clone was seen a handful of times. Its antigen is currently unknown. Looked up from germline, CDR1 is MNHEY and CDR2 is SMNVEV (reference sequence). CDR3 length: 13 residues. Trimming stripped 5 bases from V and 5 bases from J, with 12 bases between. Sequenced material consisted of expressed TCRB transcripts (all of the isolated RNA was reverse transcribed). Sequencing used immunoSEQ multiplex PCR; TCRdb keeps in-frame clones, though not all of them. Among a few hundred thousand clones, over 8.5% were seen once, and the ten largest hold roughly 0.6%.

This receptor was taken from a man under 40 with type 1 diabetes. Sequenced input: central memory CD4+ T cells from blood. The chain joins TRBV27 to TRBJ1-2; tentatively, D is TRBD1 (6 bases). The CDR3 region has the DNA TGTGCCAGCAGTCCAGGGACACCTTATGGCTACACCTTC. This translates into CASSPGTPYGYTF.